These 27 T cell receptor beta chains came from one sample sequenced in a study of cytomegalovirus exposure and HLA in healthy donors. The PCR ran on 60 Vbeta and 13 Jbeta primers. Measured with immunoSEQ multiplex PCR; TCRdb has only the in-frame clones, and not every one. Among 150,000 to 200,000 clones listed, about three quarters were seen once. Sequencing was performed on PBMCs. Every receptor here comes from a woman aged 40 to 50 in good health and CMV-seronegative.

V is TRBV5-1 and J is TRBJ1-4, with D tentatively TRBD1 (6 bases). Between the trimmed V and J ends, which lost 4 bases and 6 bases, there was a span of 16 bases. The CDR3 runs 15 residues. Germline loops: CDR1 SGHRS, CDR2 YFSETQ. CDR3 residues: CASSAGGPGDEKLFF. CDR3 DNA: TGCGCCAGCAGCGCGGGGGGGCCCGGCGATGAAAAACTGTTTTTT.

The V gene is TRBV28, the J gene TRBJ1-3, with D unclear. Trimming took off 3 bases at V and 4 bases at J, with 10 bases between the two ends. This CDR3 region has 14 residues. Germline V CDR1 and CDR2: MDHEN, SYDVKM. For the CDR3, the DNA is TGTGCCAGCAGTTTCCCCGCGGAGGGAAACACCATATATTTT. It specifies CASSFPAEGNTIYF.

CDR3 region: CASSQSSGGRDTQYF. CDR3 bases: TGTGCCAGCAGCCAATCGTCAGGGGGCCGGGATACGCAGTATTTT. This chain uses TRBV16 with TRBJ2-3; 8 bases fit TRBD1. The CDR3 runs to 15 residues. Germline loops: CDR1 KGHSY, CDR2 FQNENV. V shed 0 bases and J 6 bases; nucleotides not matched to a gene: 5.

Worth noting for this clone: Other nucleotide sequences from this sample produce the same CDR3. This CDR3 reads CASSPQQETQYF. The DNA of the CDR3 is TGTGCCAGCTCACCCCAACAAGAGACCCAGTACTTC. The chain joins TRBV18 to TRBJ2-5; no reliable D call. Trimming shortened V by 3 bases and J by 2 bases, and 4 bases separated the two germline ends. There are 12 residues in the CDR3. CDR1 is KGHSH, CDR2 LQKENI, per germline.

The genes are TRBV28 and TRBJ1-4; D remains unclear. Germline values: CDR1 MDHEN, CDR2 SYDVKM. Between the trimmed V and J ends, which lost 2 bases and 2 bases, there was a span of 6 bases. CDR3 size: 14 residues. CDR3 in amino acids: CASSLLRTNEKLFF. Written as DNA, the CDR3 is TGTGCCAGCAGTTTACTGCGCACTAATGAAAAACTGTTTTTT.

The chain's CDR3 is CASSPWTGVTGELFF. In DNA, the CDR3 is TGTGCCAGCAGTCCGTGGACAGGGGTAACCGGGGAGCTGTTTTTT. The chain uses TRBV28 and TRBJ2-2; TRBD1 aligns across 9 bases. Trimming cost V 5 bases and J 5 bases; bases outside gene matches: 6. This CDR3 has 15 amino acids. Germline V gene data show CDR1 as MDHEN and CDR2 as SYDVKM. Drawing the rest from reference TRBV28 and TRBJ2-2, the complete variable domain is DVKVTQSSRYLVKRTGEKVFLECVQDMDHENMFWYRQDPGLGLRLIYFSYDVKMKEKGDIPEGYSVSREKKERFSLILESASTNQTSMYLCASSPWTGVTGELFFGEGSRLTVL.

CDR3 in amino acids: CASSQPGDYEQYF. In DNA, the CDR3 is TGCGCCAGCAGCCAACCGGGGGACTACGAGCAGTACTTC. The V and J genes are TRBV4-1 and TRBJ2-7, with a tentative D call TRBD2 (6 bases). The CDR3 loop spans 13 amino acids. V was clipped by 2 bases and J by 3 bases, with 8 bases between them. CDR1 MGHRA and CDR2 YSYEKL come from the germline V gene.

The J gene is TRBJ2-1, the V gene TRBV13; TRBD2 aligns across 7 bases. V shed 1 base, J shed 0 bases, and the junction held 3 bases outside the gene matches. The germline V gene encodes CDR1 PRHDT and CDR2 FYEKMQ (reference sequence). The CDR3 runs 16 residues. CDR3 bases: TGTGCCAGCAGCTTAGATGCGGGGGACTCCTACAATGAGCAGTTCTTC. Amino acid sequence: CASSLDAGDSYNEQFF.

The CDR3: CASTLLRRDRGNTEAFF. In DNA, the CDR3 is TGTGCCAGTACCCTACTCCGACGGGACAGGGGCAACACTGAAGCTTTCTTT. The chain is built from TRBV19 and TRBJ1-1; 10 bases fit TRBD1. CDR1 LNHDA and CDR2 SQIVND come from the germline V gene (reference sequence). This CDR3 region has 17 residues. The trim removed 7 bases at V and 2 bases at J, leaving 13 bases unmatched.

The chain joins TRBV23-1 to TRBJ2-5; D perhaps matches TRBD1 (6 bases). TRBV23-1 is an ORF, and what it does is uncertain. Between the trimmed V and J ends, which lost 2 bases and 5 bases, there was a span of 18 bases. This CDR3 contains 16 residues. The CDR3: CASSQHDRKGVETQYF. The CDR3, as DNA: TGCGCCAGCAGTCAACACGACAGGAAAGGAGTGGAGACCCAGTACTTC.

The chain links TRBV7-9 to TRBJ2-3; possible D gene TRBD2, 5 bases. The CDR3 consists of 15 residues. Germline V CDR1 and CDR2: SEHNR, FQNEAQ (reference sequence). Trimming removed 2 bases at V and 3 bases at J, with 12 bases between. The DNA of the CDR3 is TGTGCCAGCAGCTTATCGGAGGCAGAGACAGATACGCAGTATTTT. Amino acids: CASSLSEAETDTQYF.

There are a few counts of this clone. As DNA, the CDR3 is TGTGCCAGTAGTATTTTCCTGGGGGCAACCTACGAGCAGTACTTC. Encoded protein: CASSIFLGATYEQYF. V is TRBV19 and J is TRBJ2-7; maybe TRBD1 (6 bases). CDR3 length: 15 amino acids. CDR1 is LNHDA, CDR2 SQIVND, per germline (reference sequence). Between the trimmed V and J ends, which lost 3 bases and 2 bases, there was a span of 14 bases.

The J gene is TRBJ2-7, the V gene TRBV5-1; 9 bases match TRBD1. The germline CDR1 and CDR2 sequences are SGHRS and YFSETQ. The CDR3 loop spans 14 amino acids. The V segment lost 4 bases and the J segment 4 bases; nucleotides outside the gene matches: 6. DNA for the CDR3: TGCGCCAGCAGCCCCGGGACAGGGCCTTACGAGCAGTACTTC. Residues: CASSPGTGPYEQYF.

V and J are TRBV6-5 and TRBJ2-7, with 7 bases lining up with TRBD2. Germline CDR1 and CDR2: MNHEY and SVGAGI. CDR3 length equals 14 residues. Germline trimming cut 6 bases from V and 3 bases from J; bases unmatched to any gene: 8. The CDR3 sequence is CASRRGEGIYEQYF. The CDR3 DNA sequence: TGTGCCAGCAGGCGAGGGGAGGGGATCTACGAGCAGTACTTC.

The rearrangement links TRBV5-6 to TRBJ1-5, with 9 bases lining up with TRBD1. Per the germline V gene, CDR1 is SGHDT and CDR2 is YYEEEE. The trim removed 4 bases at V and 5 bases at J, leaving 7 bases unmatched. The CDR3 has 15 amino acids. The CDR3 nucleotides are TGTGCCAGCAGCCGATGGGACAGGGTGGATCAGCCCCAGCATTTT. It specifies CASSRWDRVDQPQHF.

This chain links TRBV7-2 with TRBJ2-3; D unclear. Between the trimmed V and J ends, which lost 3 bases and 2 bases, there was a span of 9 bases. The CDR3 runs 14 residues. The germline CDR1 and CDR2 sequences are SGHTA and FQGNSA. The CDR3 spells CASSLGQLTDTQYF. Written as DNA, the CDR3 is TGTGCCAGCAGCTTGGGCCAGCTCACAGATACGCAGTATTTT. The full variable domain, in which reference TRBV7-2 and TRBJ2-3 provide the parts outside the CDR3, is GAGVSQSPSNKVTEKGKDVELRCDPISGHTALYWYRQSLGQGLEFLIYFQGNSAPDKSGLPSDRFSAERTGGSVSTLTIQRTQQEDSAVYLCASSLGQLTDTQYFGPGTRLTVL.

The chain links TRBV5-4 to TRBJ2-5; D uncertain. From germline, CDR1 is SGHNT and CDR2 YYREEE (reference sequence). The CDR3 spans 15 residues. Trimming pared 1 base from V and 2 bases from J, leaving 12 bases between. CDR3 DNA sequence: TGTGCCAGCAGCTTGCACAGCCACCCTCAAGAGACCCAGTACTTC. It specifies CASSLHSHPQETQYF.

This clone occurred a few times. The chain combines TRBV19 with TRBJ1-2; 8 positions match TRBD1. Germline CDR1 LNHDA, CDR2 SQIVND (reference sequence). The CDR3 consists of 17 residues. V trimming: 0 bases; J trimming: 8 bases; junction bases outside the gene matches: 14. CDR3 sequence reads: CASSIDPAGGALSGYTF. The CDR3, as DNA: TGTGCCAGTAGTATAGATCCGGCAGGGGGCGCTTTATCCGGCTACACCTTC.

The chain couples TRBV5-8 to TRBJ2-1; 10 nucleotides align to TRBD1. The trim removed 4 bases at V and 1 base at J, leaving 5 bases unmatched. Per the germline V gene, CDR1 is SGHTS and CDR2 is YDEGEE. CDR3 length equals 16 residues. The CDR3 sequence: CASSLGTGASYNEQFF. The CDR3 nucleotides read TGTGCCAGCAGCCTAGGGACAGGGGCATCCTACAATGAGCAGTTCTTC.

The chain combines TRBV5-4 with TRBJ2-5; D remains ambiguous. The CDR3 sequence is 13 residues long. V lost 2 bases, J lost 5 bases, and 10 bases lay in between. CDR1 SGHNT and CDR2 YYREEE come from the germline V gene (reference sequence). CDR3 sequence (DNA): TGTGCCAGCAGCTTCCAGGTTGGGGAGACCCAGTACTTC. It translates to CASSFQVGETQYF. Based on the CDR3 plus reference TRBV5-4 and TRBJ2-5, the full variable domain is ETGVTQSPTHLIKTRGQQVTLRCSSQSGHNTVSWYQQALGQGPQFIFQYYREEENGRGNFPPRFSGLQFPNYSSELNVNALELDDSALYLCASSFQVGETQYFGPGTRLLVL.

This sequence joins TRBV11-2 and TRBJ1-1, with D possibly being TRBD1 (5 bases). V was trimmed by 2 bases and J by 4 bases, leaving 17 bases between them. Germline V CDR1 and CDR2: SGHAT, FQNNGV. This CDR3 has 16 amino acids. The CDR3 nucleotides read TGTGCCAGCAGCTTATCGGGTAGTGGGGCGTTCACTGAAGCTTTCTTT. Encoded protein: CASSLSGSGAFTEAFF.

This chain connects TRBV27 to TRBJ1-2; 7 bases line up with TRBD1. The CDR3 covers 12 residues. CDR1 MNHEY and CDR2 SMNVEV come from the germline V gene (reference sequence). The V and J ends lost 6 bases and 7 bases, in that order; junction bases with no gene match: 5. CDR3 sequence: CASRKTGFGYTF. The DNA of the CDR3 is TGTGCCAGCAGAAAGACAGGGTTTGGCTACACCTTC.

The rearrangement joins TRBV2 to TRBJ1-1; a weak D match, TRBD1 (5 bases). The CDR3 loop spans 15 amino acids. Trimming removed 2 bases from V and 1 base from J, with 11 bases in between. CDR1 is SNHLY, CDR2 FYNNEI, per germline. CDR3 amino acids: CASSERGSANTEAFF. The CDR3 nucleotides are TGTGCCAGCAGTGAACGGGGGTCGGCGAACACTGAAGCTTTCTTT.

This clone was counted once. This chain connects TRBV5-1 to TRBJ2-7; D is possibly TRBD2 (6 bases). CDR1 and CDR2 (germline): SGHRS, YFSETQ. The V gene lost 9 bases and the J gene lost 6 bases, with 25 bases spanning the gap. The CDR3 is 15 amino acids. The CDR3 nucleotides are TGCGCCACCCGGGTGGGGGACGGATTCGGGGGCGAGCAGTACTTC. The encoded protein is CATRVGDGFGGEQYF.

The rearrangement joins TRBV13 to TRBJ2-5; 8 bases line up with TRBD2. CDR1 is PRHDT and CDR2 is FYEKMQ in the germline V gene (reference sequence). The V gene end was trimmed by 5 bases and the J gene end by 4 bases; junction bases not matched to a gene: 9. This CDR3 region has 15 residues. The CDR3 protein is CASSPGSGGPETQYF. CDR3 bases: TGTGCCAGCAGCCCCGGTTCGGGGGGGCCAGAGACCCAGTACTTC.

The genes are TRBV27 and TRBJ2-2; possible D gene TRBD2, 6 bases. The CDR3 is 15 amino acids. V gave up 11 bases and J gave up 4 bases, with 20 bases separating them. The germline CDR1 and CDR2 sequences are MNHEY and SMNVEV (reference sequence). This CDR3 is CASNGGARPTGELFF. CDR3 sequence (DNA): TGTGCCTCTAATGGAGGGGCAAGGCCCACCGGGGAGCTGTTTTTT.

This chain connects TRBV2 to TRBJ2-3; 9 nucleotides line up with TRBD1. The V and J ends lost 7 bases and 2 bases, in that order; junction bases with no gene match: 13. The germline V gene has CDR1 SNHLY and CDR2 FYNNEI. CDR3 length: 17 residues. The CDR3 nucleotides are TGTGCCAGCATAAGGCGGCTTGGACAGGGGAACACAGATACGCAGTATTTT. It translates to CASIRRLGQGNTDTQYF.